One and the same sample provided the 25 T cell receptor beta chains below, sequenced in a study of blood T cells in healthy people across ages. For the second PCR, which ran for about 7 to 12 cycles, a sample-barcoded 5' primer and a J-beta primer mix were used. In TCRdb, the 5' RACE reads were re-called with MiXCR into one record per CDR3 protein. The data contain around 1,600,000 distinct CDR3 sequences, roughly 43% of them singletons. The specimen was blood. These receptor sequences come from a woman aged 18-29 years in good health.

This clonotype was counted many times. The rearrangement joins TRBV11-2 to TRBJ2-5; a possible D gene is TRBD1 (8 bases). The germline gives CDR1 SGHAT, CDR2 FQNNGV. V dropped 4 bases and J dropped 4 bases, with 16 bases sitting between them. The CDR3 length is 15 residues. The chain's CDR3 is CASSWTTGGVETQYF. The CDR3 bases are TGTGCCAGCAGCTGGACCACAGGGGGGGTAGAGACCCAGTACTTC.

This clonotype was recorded a few times. This chain uses TRBV25-1 with TRBJ2-3; D perhaps matches TRBD2 (6 bases). Trimming cost V 2 bases and J 2 bases, with 11 bases left between them. The V gene's germline CDR1 is MGHDK and CDR2 SYGVNS. The CDR3 is 15 amino acids. CDR3 nucleotides: TGTGCCAGCAGTGAACGGAGGGGCTTCACAGATACGCAGTATTTT. Protein sequence: CASSERRGFTDTQYF.

The CDR3 region is CSVVALFGETQYF. DNA of the CDR3: TGCAGCGTTGTAGCGTTATTCGGAGAGACCCAGTACTTC. V usage is TRBV29-1 and J usage is TRBJ2-5; TRBD2 is a possible D gene (5 bases). V gave up 4 bases and J gave up 4 bases, with 13 bases separating them. The CDR3 consists of 13 residues. From germline, CDR1 is SQVTM and CDR2 ANQGSEA.

The chain has TRBV29-1 and TRBJ1-2, with unresolved D. Germline V gene sequence: CDR1 SQVTM, CDR2 ANQGSEA. The V end lost 3 bases, the J end lost 5 bases, and 7 bases lay between the germline ends. CDR3 length equals 11 residues. The CDR3 sequence is CSVDGIYGYTF. The CDR3 DNA reads as TGCAGCGTTGATGGGATTTATGGCTACACCTTC.

The chain has TRBV11-2 and TRBJ2-7; 7 bases match TRBD1. This CDR3 is built from 15 residues. J lost 3 bases, V lost 1 base, and 6 bases had no gene match. Germline CDR1 reads SGHAT; CDR2 reads FQNNGV. The CDR3 nucleotides are TGTGCCAGCAGCTTAGCCGGCAGGGGGTACTACGAGCAGTACTTC. This translates into CASSLAGRGYYEQYF.

The chain links TRBV6-1 to TRBJ2-1; 11 bases fit TRBD1. The CDR3 length is 15 residues. In germline, CDR1 is MNHNS, CDR2 SASEGT. V was pared by 4 bases and J by 7 bases, with 6 bases of the junction left unmatched. The CDR3, as DNA: TGTGCCAGCAGTGCCTCCGGGACAGGGGGGAATGAGCAGTTCTTC. It translates to CASSASGTGGNEQFF.

This chain joins TRBV10-3 and TRBJ1-5; D remains ambiguous. Trimming took off 4 bases at V and 0 bases at J, with 13 bases between the two ends. Germline V gene data show CDR1 as ENHRY and CDR2 as SYGVKD. CDR3 size: 16 residues. The CDR3 loop is CAISAQASDSNQPQHF. The CDR3 region has the DNA TGTGCCATCAGTGCTCAAGCCTCGGATAGCAATCAGCCCCAGCATTTT.

In this sample, this clonotype turned up a few times. The chain combines TRBV20-1 with TRBJ2-3; 8 positions agree with TRBD2. J lost 3 bases, V lost 6 bases, and 5 bases had no gene match. The CDR3 is 13 residues long. Germline CDR1 and CDR2: DFQATT and SNEGSKA (reference sequence). CDR3 residues: CSALSGSTDTQYF. The CDR3 bases are TGCAGTGCCCTCAGCGGGAGTACAGATACGCAGTATTTT.

This clonotype has only a few counts. The CDR3 DNA reads as TGCGCCAGCAGCCAAGATCTCTGGTGGCAGAACGGGGAGCTGTTTTTT. This codes for CASSQDLWWQNGELFF. V usage is TRBV4-3 and J usage is TRBJ2-2; no reliable D call. Trimming removed 0 bases from V and 7 bases from J, with 15 bases in between. Germline V gene lookup returns CDR1 LGHNA and CDR2 YSLEER. The CDR3 length is 16 residues.

A note on this clonotype: At one end the junction does not follow the germline gene, possibly because of a read error. This chain joins TRBV5-1 and TRBJ1-1; TRBD1 is a possible D gene (6 bases). The CDR3 runs to 15 residues. The V gene's germline CDR1 is SGHRS and CDR2 YFSETQ. The CDR3, as DNA: TGCGCCGGCAGCGGTGAACAGGGCCTTTACACTGAAGCTTTCTTT. Translation gives CAGSGEQGLYTEAFF.

This clonotype has ten or more counts. The chain is built from TRBV12-3 or TRBV12-4 and TRBJ2-3; 7 bases are a match to TRBD1. The ends lost 6 bases at V and 2 bases at J; junction bases unmatched: 8. This CDR3 contains 15 residues. The CDR3 loop is CASRSGQFFTDTQYF. The CDR3 DNA is TGTGCCAGCAGGTCGGGACAGTTCTTCACAGATACGCAGTATTTT.

The rearrangement uses TRBV2 and TRBJ2-1; D is unclear. The ends were cut back, 1 base at V and 4 bases at J, with 8 bases in the middle. Germline values: CDR1 SNHLY, CDR2 FYNNEI. CDR3 length equals 14 residues. CDR3 in amino acids: CASSEGPLYNEQFF. The DNA for the CDR3 is TGTGCCAGCAGTGAAGGTCCATTATACAATGAGCAGTTCTTC.

The chain couples TRBV12-3 or TRBV12-4 to TRBJ1-1, with D hard to call. CDR3 length: 12 residues. V was clipped by 2 bases and J by 7 bases, with 8 bases between them. This CDR3 reads CASSLYGLEAFF. DNA for the CDR3: TGTGCCAGCAGTTTATACGGCCTTGAAGCTTTCTTT.

This clonotype came up a few times. The chain is built from TRBV2 and TRBJ2-7; 8 nucleotides agree with TRBD2. This CDR3 comprises 13 residues. Trimming cost V 5 bases and J 7 bases; bases outside gene matches: 7. CDR1 is SNHLY, CDR2 FYNNEI, per germline. The CDR3 sequence: CASSPFGGGEQYF. The CDR3 coding sequence is TGTGCCAGCAGTCCCTTCGGGGGGGGTGAGCAGTACTTC.

This chain connects TRBV20-1 to TRBJ1-2; D perhaps matches TRBD1 (5 bases). The germline gives CDR1 DFQATT, CDR2 SNEGSKA (reference sequence). This CDR3 has 13 residues. Deletions cut 6 bases from V and 3 bases from J, with 14 bases between. CDR3 amino acids: CSARGRADYGYTF. CDR3 DNA: TGCAGTGCGAGGGGAAGGGCCGACTATGGCTACACCTTC.

This clonotype was recorded a few times. The genes are TRBV15 and TRBJ1-2, with 8 bases aligning to TRBD1. V shed 5 bases, J shed 6 bases, and the junction held 14 bases outside the gene matches. CDR1 is LNHNV and CDR2 is YYDKDF in the germline V gene (reference sequence). This CDR3 is built from 16 residues. The CDR3 loop reads CATSSIGQGQRDGYTF. The DNA of the CDR3 is TGTGCCACCAGCTCTATTGGACAGGGCCAAAGAGATGGCTACACCTTC.

This clonotype was seen more than once but under ten times. The gene calls are TRBV9 and TRBJ2-3; TRBD2 matches at 12 bases. Germline V lookup: CDR1 SGDLS, CDR2 YYNGEE. This CDR3 has 16 residues. The V gene end was trimmed by 0 bases and the J gene end by 6 bases; junction bases not matched to a gene: 5. The CDR3 nucleotides are TGTGCCAGCAGCGTAGCTCCTAGCGGGGGGGCGGATACGCAGTATTTT. Residues: CASSVAPSGGADTQYF.

The table lists this clonotype with a few counts. This chain links TRBV4-3 with TRBJ2-1, with 7 bases fitting TRBD2. This CDR3 contains 17 residues. Germline CDR1 is LGHNA and CDR2 is YSLEER. V shed 0 bases, J shed 0 bases, and the junction held 5 bases outside the gene matches. The CDR3 bases are TGCGCCAGCAGCCAAGATTATGGACTAGGCTCCTACAATGAGCAGTTCTTC. This codes for CASSQDYGLGSYNEQFF.

The rearrangement joins TRBV28 to TRBJ2-1, with 9 bases that match TRBD1. V gave up 2 bases and J gave up 7 bases; unmatched junction bases: 3. The V gene's germline CDR1 is MDHEN and CDR2 SYDVKM. CDR3 length equals 14 residues. As DNA, the CDR3 is TGTGCCAGCAGTTTAGTGGGGACAGGGAATGAGCAGTTCTTC. It codes for CASSLVGTGNEQFF.

The chain recombines TRBV7-9 with TRBJ2-3; possibly TRBD2 for D (6 bases). In germline, CDR1 is SEHNR, CDR2 FQNEAQ (reference sequence). The CDR3 runs 15 residues. V shed 4 bases and J shed 0 bases, with 11 bases lying between them. The CDR3 sequence is CASSSLGTSTDTQYF. The CDR3 DNA is TGTGCCAGCAGCTCCTTAGGGACTAGCACAGATACGCAGTATTTT.

This chain connects TRBV20-1 to TRBJ1-2; perhaps TRBD1 as D (6 bases). With 0 bases removed from V and 4 bases from J, the gap between germline ends came to 12 bases. Germline lookup yields CDR1 DFQATT and CDR2 SNEGSKA (reference sequence). This CDR3 comprises 14 residues. CDR3 loop: CSARDPRGSYGYTF. CDR3 bases: TGCAGTGCTAGAGACCCCAGGGGTTCCTATGGCTACACCTTC.

In this sample, this clonotype turned up a few times. The chain recombines TRBV27 with TRBJ2-1, with 8 bases fitting TRBD2. The ends lost 4 bases at V and 2 bases at J; junction bases unmatched: 10. Germline V gene lookup returns CDR1 MNHEY and CDR2 SMNVEV (reference sequence). The CDR3 covers 17 residues. CDR3 amino acids: CASSSNPPGLAYNEQFF. DNA for the CDR3: TGTGCCAGCAGTTCGAACCCTCCGGGACTAGCCTACAATGAGCAGTTCTTC.

This clonotype was detected only once. At one end, the junction sequence differs from germline, possibly due to a read error. The rearrangement joins TRBV11-2 to TRBJ2-7; TRBD1 agrees at 7 bases. From germline, CDR1 is SGHAT and CDR2 FQNNGV. There are 15 residues in the CDR3. In DNA form, the CDR3 reads TGTGCCAGCAACTTAAGGGGGCTCAGGTCCTACGAGCAGTACTTC. It yields the protein CASNLRGLRSYEQYF. The entire variable domain, with the rest obtained from reference TRBV11-2 and TRBJ2-7, is as follows: EAGVAQSPRYKIIEKRQSVAFWCNPISGHATLYWYQQILGQGPKLLIQFQNNGVVDDSQLPKDRFSAERLKGVDSTLKIQPAKLEDSAVYLCASNLRGLRSYEQYFGPGTRLTVT.

The V and J genes are TRBV7-9 and TRBJ2-1, with D tentatively TRBD2 (6 bases). The V and J ends lost 2 bases and 5 bases respectively, with 13 bases between them. CDR1 and CDR2 (germline): SEHNR, FQNEAQ (reference sequence). The CDR3 sequence is 15 residues long. The CDR3 region is CASSLLARGNNEQFF. For the CDR3, the DNA is TGTGCCAGCAGCTTACTGGCCCGGGGGAACAATGAGCAGTTCTTC.

This clonotype was detected only once. V usage is TRBV28 and J usage is TRBJ1-2; TRBD1 matches at 8 bases. Germline trimming cut 6 bases from V and 7 bases from J; bases unmatched to any gene: 7. The CDR3 spans 13 residues. CDR1 and CDR2 (germline): MDHEN, SYDVKM. The CDR3 sequence: CASRKGQGLGYTF. The DNA for the CDR3 is TGTGCCAGCAGAAAAGGACAGGGCCTTGGCTACACCTTC.